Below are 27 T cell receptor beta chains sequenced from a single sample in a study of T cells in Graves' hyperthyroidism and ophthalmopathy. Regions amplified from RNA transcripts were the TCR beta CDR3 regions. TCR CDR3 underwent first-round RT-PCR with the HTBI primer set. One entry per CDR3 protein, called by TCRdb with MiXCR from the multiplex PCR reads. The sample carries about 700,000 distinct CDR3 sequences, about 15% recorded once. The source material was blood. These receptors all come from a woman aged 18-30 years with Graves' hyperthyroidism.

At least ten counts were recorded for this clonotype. CDR3 amino acids: CSARDRQGPYNEQFF. CDR3 bases: TGCAGTGCTAGAGATAGGCAGGGGCCCTACAATGAGCAGTTCTTC. The gene calls are TRBV20-1 and TRBJ2-1; weak D call: TRBD1 (6 bases). The CDR3 contains 15 residues. Trimming removed 0 bases from V and 2 bases from J, with 11 bases in between. Germline values: CDR1 DFQATT, CDR2 SNEGSKA (reference sequence).

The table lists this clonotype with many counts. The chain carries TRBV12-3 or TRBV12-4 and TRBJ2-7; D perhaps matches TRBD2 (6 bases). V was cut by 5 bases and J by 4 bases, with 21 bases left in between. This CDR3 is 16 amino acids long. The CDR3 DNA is TGTGCCAGCAGTCCGGGCGTGCGGGGCAGAATGTACGAGCAGTACTTC. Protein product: CASSPGVRGRMYEQYF.

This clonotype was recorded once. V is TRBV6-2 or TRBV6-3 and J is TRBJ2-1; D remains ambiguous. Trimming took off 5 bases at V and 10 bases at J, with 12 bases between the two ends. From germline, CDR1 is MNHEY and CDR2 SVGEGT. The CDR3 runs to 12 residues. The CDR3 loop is CASSLGRSEQFF. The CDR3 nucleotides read TGTGCCAGCAGTCTGGGTCGCTCAGAGCAGTTCTTC.

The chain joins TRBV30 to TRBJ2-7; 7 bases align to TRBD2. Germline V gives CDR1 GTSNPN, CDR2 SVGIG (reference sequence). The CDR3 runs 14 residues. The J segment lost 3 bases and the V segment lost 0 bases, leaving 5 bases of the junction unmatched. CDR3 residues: CAWSVGGSIYEQYF. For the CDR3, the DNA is TGTGCCTGGAGTGTAGGCGGGAGTATCTACGAGCAGTACTTC.

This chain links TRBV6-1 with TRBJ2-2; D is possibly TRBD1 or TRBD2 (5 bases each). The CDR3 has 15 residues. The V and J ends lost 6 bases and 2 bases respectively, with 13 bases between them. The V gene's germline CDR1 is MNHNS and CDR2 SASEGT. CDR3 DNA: TGTGCCAGCAGCCTTTGGGGGTCTAACACCGGGGAGCTGTTTTTT. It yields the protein CASSLWGSNTGELFF.

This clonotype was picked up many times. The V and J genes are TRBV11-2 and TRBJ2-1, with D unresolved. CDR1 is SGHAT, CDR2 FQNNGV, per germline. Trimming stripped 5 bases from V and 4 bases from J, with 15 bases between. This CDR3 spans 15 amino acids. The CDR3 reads CASSARGQPYNEQFF. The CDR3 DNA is TGTGCCAGCAGCGCTCGCGGCCAGCCGTACAATGAGCAGTTCTTC.

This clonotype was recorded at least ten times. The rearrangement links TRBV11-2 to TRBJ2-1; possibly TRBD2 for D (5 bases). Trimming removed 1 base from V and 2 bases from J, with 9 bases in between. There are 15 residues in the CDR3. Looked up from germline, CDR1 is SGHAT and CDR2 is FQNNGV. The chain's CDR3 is CASSLVFGTYNEQFF. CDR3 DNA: TGTGCCAGCAGCTTAGTATTCGGGACCTACAATGAGCAGTTCTTC.

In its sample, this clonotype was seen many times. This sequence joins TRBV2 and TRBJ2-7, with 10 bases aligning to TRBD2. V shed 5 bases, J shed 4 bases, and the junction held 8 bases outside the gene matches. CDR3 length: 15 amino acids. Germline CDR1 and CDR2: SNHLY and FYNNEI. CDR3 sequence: CASSFESGREYEQYF. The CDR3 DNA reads TGTGCCAGCAGTTTCGAGAGCGGGAGGGAATACGAGCAGTACTTC.

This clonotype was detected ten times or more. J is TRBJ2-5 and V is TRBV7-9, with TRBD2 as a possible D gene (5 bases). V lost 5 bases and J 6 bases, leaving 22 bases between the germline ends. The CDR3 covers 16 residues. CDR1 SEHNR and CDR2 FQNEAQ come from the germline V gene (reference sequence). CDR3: CASSHSVGEIPKTQYF. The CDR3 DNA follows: TGTGCCAGCAGCCATTCGGTTGGGGAGATCCCAAAGACCCAGTACTTC.

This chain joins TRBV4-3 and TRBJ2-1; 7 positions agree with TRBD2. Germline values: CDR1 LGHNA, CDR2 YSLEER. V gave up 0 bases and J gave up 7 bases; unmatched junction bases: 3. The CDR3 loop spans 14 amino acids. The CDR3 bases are TGCGCCAGCAGCCAAGATCTAGCGGCGAATGAGCAGTTCTTC. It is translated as CASSQDLAANEQFF.

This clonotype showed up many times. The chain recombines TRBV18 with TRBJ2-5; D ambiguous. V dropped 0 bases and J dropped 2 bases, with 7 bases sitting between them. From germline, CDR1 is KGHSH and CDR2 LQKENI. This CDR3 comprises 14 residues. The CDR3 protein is CASSPPNEQETQYF. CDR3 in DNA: TGTGCCAGCTCACCACCGAATGAACAAGAGACCCAGTACTTC.

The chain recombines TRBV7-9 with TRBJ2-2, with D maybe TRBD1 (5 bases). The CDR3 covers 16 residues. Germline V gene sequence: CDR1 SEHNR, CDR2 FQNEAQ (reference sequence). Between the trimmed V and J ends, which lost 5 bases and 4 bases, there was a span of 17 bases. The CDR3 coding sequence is TGTGCCAGCAGCACCCCAAGGGGCGGAGTCACCGGGGAGCTGTTTTTT. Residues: CASSTPRGGVTGELFF.

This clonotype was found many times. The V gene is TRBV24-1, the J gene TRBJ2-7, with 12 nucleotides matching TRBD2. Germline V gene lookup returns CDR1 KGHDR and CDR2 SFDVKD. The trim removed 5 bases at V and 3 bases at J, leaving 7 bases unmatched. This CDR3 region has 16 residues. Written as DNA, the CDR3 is TGTGCCACCAGTGCCGGCGGACTAGCGGGGAGCTACGAGCAGTACTTC. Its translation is CATSAGGLAGSYEQYF.

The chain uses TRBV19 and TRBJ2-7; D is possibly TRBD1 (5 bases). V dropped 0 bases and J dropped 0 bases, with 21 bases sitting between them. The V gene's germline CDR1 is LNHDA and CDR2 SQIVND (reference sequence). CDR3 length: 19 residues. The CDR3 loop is CASSIDWPRQPGSSYEQYF. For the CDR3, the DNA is TGTGCCAGTAGTATAGATTGGCCGAGACAGCCTGGAAGCTCCTACGAGCAGTACTTC.

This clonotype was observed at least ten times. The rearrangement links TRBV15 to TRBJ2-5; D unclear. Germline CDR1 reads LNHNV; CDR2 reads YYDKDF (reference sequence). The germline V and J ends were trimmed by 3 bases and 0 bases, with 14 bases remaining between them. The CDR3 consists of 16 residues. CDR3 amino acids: CATSSPRTWDQETQYF. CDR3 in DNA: TGTGCCACCAGCAGCCCCCGAACTTGGGACCAAGAGACCCAGTACTTC.

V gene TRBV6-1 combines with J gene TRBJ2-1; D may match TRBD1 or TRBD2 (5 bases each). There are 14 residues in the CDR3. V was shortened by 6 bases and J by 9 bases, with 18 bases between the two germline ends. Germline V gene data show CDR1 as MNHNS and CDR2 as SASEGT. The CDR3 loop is CASRLGGGSGEQFF. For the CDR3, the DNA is TGTGCCAGCAGATTAGGTGGGGGATCCGGTGAGCAGTTCTTC.

The CDR3 DNA sequence: TGTGCCAGCACAATGCGGGGCTCCTACGAGCAGTTCTTC. Its translation is CASTMRGSYEQFF. The V gene is TRBV3-1, the J gene TRBJ2-7; perhaps TRBD2 as D (6 bases). The J call may be wrong; the DNA end is better matched by TRBJ2-1. Germline CDR1 and CDR2: LGHDT and YNNKEL (reference sequence). This CDR3 spans 13 amino acids.

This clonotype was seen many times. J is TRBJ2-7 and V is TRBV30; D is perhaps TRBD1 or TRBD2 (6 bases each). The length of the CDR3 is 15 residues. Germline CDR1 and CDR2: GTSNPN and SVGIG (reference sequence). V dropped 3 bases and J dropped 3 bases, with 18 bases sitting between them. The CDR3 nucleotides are TGTGCCTGGAGAGACCCCGACAAGGGGGGCTACGAGCAGTACTTC. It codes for CAWRDPDKGGYEQYF.

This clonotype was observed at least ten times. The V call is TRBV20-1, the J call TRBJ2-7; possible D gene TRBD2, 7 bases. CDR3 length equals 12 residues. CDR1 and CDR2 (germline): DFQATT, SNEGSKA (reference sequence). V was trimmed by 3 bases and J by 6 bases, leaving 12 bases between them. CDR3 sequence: CSARRRGAEQYF. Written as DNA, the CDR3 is TGCAGTGCTAGGAGACGGGGGGCCGAGCAGTACTTC.

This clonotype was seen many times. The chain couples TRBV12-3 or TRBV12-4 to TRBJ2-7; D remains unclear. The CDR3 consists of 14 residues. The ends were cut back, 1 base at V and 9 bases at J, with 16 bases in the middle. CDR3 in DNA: TGTGCCAGCAGTTTAGGGGTTCAGGTGGGCGGGCAGTACTTC. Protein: CASSLGVQVGGQYF.

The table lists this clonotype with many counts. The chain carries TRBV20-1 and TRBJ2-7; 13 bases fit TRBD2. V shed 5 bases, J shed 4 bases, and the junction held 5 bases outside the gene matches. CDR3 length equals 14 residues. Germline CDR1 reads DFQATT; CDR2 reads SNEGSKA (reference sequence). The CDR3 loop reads CSAGGLAGSYEQYF. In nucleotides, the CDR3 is TGCAGTGCTGGGGGACTAGCGGGATCATACGAGCAGTACTTC.

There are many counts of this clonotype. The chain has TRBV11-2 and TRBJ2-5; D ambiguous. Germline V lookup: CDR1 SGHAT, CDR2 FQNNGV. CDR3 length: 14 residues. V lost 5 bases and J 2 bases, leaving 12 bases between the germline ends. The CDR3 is CASSQPQRQETQYF. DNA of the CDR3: TGTGCCAGCAGCCAGCCACAGCGACAAGAGACCCAGTACTTC.

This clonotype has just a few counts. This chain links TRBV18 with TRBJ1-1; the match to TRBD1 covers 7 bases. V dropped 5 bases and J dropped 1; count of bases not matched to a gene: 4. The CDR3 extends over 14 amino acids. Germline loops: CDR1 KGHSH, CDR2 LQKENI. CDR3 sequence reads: CASSDRVSNTEAFF. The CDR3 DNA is TGTGCCAGCTCAGACAGGGTCTCGAACACTGAAGCTTTCTTT. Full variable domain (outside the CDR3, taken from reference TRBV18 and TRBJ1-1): NAGVMQNPRHLVRRRGQEARLRCSPMKGHSHVYWYRQLPEEGLKFMVYLQKENIIDESGMPKERFSAEFPKEGPSILRIQQVVRGDSAAYFCASSDRVSNTEAFFGQGTRLTVV.

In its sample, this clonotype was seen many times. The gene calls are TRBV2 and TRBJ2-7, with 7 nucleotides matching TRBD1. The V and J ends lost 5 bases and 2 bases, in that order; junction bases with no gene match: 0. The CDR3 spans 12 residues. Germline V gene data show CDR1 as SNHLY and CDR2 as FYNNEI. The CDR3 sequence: CASSQGAYEQYF. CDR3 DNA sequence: TGTGCCAGCAGTCAGGGGGCCTACGAGCAGTACTTC. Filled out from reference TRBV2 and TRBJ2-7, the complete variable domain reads EPEVTQTPSHQVTQMGQEVILRCVPISNHLYFYWYRQILGQKVEFLVSFYNNEISEKSEIFDDQFSVERPDGSNFTLKIRSTKLEDSAMYFCASSQGAYEQYFGPGTRLTVT.

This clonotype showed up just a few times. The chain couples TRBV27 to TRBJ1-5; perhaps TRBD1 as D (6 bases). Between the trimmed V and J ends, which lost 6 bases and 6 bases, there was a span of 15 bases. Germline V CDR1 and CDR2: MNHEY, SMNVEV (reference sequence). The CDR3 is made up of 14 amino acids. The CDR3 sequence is CASSRTVNPQPQHF. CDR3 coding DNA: TGTGCCAGCAGCCGGACAGTGAACCCTCAGCCCCAGCATTTT.

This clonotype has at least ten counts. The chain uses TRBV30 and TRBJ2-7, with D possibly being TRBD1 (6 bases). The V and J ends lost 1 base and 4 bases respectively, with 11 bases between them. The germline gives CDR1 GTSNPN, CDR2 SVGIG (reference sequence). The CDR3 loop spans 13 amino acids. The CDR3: CAWSAGQSYEQYF. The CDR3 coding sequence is TGTGCCTGGAGTGCCGGACAGTCTTACGAGCAGTACTTC.

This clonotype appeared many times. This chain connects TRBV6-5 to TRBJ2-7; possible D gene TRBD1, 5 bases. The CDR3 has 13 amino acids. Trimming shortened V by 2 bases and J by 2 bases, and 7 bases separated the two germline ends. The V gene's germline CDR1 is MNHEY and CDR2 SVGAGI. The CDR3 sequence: CASSYDSTYEQYF. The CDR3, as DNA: TGTGCCAGCAGTTACGACAGCACCTACGAGCAGTACTTC.